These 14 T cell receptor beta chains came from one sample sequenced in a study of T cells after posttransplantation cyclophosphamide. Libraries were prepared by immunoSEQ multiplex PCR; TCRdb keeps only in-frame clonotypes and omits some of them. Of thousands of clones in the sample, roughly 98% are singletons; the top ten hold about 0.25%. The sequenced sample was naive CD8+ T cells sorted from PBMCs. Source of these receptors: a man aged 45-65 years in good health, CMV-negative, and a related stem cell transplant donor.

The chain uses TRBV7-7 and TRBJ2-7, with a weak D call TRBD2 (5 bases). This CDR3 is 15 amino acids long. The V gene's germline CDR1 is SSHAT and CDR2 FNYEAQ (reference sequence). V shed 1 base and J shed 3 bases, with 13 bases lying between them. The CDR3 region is CASSLDQGRDYEQYF. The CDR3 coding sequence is TGTGCCAGCAGCTTAGATCAAGGGAGAGACTACGAGCAGTACTTC.

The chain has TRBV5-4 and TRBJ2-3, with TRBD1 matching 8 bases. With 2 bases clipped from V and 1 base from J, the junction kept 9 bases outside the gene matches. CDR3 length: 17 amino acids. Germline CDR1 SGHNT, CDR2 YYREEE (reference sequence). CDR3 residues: CASSFITGGMGTDTQYF. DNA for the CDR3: TGTGCCAGCAGCTTTATAACAGGGGGAATGGGCACAGATACGCAGTATTTT.

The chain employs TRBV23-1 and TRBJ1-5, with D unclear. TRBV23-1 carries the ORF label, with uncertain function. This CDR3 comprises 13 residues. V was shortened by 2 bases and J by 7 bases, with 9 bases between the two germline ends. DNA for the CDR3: TGCGCCAGCAGTCAAGGAGGTTACCAGCCCCAGCATTTT. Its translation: CASSQGGYQPQHF.

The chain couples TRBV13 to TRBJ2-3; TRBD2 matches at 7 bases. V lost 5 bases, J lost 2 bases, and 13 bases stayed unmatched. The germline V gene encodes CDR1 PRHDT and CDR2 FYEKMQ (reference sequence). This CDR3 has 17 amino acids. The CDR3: CASSGHGLGPNTDTQYF. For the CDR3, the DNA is TGTGCCAGCAGCGGACACGGACTAGGCCCTAACACAGATACGCAGTATTTT.

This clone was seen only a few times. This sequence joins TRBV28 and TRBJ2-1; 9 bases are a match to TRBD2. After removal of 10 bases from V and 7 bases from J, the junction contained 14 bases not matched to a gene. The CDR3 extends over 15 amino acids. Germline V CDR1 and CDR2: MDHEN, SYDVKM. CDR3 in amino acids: CAIKVETSGSNEQFF. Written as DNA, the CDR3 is TGTGCCATTAAGGTAGAGACTAGCGGTTCGAATGAGCAGTTCTTC.

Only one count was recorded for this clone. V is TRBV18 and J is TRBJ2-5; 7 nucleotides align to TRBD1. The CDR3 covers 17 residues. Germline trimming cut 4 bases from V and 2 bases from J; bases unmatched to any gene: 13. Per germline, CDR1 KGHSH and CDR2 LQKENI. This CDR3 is CASSLSDRAGLQETQYF. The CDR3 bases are TGTGCCAGCTCACTATCCGACAGGGCCGGCCTACAAGAGACCCAGTACTTC.

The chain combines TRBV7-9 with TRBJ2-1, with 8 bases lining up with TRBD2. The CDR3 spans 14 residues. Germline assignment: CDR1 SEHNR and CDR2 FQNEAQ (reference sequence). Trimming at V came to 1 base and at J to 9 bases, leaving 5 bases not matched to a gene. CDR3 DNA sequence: TGTGCCAGCAGCTTAGGGGCCCGGGAGGGTGAGCAGTTCTTC. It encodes CASSLGAREGEQFF.

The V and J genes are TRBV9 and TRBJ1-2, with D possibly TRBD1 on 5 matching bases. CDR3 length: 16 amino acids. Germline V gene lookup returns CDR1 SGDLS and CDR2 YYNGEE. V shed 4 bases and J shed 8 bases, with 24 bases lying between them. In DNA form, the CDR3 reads TGTGCCAGCAGCTTTCTCGGGGGACCCCAGTCACGAGGCTACACCTTC. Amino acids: CASSFLGGPQSRGYTF.

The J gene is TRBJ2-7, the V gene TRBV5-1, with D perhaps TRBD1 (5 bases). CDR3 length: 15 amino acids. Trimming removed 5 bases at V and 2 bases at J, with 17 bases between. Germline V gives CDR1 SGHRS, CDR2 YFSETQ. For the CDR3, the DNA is TGCGCCAGCAGTTTACCAGGGCTTCCAGCCTACGAGCAGTACTTC. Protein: CASSLPGLPAYEQYF.

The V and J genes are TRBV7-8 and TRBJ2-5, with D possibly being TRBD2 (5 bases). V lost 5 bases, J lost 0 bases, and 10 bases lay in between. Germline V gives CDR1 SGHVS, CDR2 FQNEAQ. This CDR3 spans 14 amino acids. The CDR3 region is CASSVTGYQETQYF. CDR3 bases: TGTGCCAGCAGCGTTACGGGGTACCAAGAGACCCAGTACTTC.

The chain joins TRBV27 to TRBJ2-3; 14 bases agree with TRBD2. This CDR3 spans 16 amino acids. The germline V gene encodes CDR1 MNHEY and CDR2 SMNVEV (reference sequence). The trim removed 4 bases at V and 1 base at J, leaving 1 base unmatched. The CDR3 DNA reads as TGTGCCAGCAGTTCGGGACTAGCGGGAGGCACAGATACGCAGTATTTT. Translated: CASSSGLAGGTDTQYF.

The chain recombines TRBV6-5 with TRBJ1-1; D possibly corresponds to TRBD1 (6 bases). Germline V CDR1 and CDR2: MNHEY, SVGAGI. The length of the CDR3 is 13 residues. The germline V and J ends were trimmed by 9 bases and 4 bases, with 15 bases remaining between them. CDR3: CASTFRGGTEAFF. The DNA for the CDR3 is TGTGCCAGTACCTTCAGGGGTGGCACTGAAGCTTTCTTT.

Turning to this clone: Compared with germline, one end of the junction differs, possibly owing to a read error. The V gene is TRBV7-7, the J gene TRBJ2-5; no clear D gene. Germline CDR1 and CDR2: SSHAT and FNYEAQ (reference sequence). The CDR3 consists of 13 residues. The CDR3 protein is CASSLRLQETQYF. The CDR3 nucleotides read TGTGCTAGCAGCTTACGACTGCAAGAGACCCAGTACTTC.

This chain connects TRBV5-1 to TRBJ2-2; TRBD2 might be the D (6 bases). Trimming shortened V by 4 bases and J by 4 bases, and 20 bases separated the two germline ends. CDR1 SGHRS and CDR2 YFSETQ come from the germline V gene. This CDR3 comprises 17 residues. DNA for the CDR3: TGCGCCAGCAGCCCCCGATCGGGAGAGAGGGGCACCGGGGAGCTGTTTTTT. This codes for CASSPRSGERGTGELFF.